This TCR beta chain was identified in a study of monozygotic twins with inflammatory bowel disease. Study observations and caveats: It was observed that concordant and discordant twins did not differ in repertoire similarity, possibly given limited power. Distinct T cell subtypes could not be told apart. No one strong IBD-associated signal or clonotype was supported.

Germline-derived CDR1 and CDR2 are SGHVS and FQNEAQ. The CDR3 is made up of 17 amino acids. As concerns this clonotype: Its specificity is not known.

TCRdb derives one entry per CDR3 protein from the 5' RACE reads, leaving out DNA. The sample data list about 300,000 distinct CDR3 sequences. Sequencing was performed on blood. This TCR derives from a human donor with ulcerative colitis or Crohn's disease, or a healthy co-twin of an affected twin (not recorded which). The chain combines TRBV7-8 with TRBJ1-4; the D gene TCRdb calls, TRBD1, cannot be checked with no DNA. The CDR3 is CASSFRDRGKTNEKLFF.